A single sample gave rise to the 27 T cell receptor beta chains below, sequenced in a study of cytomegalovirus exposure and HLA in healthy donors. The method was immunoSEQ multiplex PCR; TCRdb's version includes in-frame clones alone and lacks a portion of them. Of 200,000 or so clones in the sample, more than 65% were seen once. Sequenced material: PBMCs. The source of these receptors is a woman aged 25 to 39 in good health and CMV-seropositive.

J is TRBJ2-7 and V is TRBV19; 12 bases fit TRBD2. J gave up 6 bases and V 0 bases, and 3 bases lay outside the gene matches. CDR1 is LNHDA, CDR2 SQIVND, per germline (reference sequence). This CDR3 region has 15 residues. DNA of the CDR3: TGTGCCAGTAGTATAGAGACTAGCGGGAGTTCCGAGCAGTACTTC. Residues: CASSIETSGSSEQYF.

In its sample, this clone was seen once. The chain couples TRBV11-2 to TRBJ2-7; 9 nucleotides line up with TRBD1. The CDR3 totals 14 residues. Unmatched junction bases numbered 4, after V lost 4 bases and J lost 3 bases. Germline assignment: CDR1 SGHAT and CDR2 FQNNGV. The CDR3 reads CASSYNRGHYEQYF. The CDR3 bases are TGTGCCAGCAGCTATAACAGGGGGCACTACGAGCAGTACTTC.

CDR3 DNA: TGTGCCAGCAGTTACAACAACAATGAGCAGTTCTTC. Its protein product is CASSYNNNEQFF. V is TRBV6-6 and J is TRBJ2-1; D is unclear. Germline V gene lookup returns CDR1 MNHNY and CDR2 SVGAGI (reference sequence). The V and J ends lost 2 bases and 5 bases respectively, with 4 bases between them. The CDR3 runs 12 residues.

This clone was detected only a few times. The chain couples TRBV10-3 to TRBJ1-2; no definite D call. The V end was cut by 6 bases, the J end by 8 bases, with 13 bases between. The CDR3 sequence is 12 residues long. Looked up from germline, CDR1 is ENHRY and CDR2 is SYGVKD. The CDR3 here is CAIRPGVEGYTF. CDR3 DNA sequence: TGTGCCATCAGACCAGGTGTTGAAGGCTACACCTTC.

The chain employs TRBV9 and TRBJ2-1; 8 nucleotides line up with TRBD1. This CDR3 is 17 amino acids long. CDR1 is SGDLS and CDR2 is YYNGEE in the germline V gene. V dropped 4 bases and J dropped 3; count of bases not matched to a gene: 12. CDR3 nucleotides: TGTGCCAGCAGCCCCCCCTTAAGGACAGGGATCTACAATGAGCAGTTCTTC. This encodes CASSPPLRTGIYNEQFF.

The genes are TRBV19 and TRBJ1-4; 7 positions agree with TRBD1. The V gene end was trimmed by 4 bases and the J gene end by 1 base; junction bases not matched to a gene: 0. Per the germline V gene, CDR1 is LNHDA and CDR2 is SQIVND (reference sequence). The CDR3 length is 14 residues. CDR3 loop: CASSRTGTNEKLFF. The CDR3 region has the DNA TGTGCCAGTAGTAGGACAGGAACTAATGAAAAACTGTTTTTT.

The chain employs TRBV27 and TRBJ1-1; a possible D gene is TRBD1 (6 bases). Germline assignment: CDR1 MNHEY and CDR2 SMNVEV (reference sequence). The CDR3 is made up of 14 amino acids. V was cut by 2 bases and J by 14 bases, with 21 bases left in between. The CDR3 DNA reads TGTGCCAGCAGTTTACCCAACAGGGACAATACGTTCTTCTTT. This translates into CASSLPNRDNTFFF.

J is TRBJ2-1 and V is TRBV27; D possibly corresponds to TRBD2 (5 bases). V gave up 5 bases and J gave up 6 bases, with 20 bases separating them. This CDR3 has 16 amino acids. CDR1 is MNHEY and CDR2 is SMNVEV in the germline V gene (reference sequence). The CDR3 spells CASSPELVFPSNEQFF. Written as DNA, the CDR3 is TGTGCCAGCAGTCCCGAACTAGTTTTCCCCAGCAATGAGCAGTTCTTC.

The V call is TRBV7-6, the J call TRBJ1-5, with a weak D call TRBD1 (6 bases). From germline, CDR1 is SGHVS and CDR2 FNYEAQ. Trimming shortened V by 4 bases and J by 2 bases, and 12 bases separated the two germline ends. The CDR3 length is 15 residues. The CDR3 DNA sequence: TGTGCCAGCAGCTCAGGGGTGATTGGCAATCAGCCCCAGCATTTT. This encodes CASSSGVIGNQPQHF.

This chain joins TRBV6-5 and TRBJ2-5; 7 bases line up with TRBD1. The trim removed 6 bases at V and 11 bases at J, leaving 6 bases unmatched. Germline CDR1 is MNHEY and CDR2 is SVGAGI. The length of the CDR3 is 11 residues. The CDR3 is CASSPQGQQYF. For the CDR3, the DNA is TGTGCCAGCAGCCCACAGGGGCAACAGTACTTC.

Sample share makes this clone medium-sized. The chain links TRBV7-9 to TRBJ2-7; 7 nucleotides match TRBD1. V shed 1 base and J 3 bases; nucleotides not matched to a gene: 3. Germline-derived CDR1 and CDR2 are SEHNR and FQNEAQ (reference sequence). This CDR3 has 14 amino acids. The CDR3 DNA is TGTGCCAGCAGCTTAGAGGGACAGTTCTACGAGCAGTACTTC. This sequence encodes CASSLEGQFYEQYF.

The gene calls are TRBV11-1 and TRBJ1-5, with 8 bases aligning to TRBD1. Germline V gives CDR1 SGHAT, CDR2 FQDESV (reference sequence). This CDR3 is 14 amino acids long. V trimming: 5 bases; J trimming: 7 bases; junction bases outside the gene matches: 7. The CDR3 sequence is CASSPGQVGQPQHF. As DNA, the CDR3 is TGTGCCAGCAGCCCGGGACAGGTAGGGCAGCCCCAGCATTTT.

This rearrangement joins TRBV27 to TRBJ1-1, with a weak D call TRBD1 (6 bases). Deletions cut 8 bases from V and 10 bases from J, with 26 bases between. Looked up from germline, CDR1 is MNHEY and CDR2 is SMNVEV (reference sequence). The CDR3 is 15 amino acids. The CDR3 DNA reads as TGTGCCAGCCTTTTGGCCCCAGGGGCGCCGGGGAGAGCTTTCTTT. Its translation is CASLLAPGAPGRAFF.

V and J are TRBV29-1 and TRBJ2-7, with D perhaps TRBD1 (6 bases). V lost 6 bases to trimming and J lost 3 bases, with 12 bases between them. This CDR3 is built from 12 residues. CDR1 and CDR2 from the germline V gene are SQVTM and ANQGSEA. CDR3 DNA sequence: TGCAGCGTAGGGGACACCGACTACGAGCAGTACTTC. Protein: CSVGDTDYEQYF.

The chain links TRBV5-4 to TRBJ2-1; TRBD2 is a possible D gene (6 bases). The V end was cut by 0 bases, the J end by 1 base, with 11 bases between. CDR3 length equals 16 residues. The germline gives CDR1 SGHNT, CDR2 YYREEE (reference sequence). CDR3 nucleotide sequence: TGTGCCAGCAGCTTGGTAGCGAGCGGGTCCTACAATGAGCAGTTCTTC. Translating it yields CASSLVASGSYNEQFF.

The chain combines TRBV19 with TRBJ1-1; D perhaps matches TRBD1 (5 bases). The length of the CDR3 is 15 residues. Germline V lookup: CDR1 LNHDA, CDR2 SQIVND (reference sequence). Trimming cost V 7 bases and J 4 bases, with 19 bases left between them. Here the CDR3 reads CASTLWARASTEAFF. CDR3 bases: TGTGCCAGTACCCTATGGGCCAGGGCTAGCACTGAAGCTTTCTTT. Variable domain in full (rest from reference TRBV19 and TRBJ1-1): DGGITQSPKYLFRKEGQNVTLSCEQNLNHDAMYWYRQDPGQGLRLIYYSQIVNDFQKGDIAEGYSVSREKKESFPLTVTSAQKNPTAFYLCASTLWARASTEAFFGQGTRLTVV.

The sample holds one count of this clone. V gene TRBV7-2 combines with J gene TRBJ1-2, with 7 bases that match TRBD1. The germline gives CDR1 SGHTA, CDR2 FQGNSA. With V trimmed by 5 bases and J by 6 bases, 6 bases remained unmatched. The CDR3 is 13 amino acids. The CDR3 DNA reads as TGTGCCAGCAGCCGGAGGACAGGAGATGGCTACACCTTC. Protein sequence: CASSRRTGDGYTF.

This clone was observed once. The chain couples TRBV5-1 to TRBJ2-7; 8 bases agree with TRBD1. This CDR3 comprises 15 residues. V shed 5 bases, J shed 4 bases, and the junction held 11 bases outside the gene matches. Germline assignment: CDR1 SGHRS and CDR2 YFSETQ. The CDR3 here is CASRGIRDRSYEQYF. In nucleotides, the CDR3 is TGCGCCAGCAGGGGGATCCGGGACAGGTCGTACGAGCAGTACTTC. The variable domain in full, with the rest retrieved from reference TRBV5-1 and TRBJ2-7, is KAGVTQTPRYLIKTRGQQVTLSCSPISGHRSVSWYQQTPGQGLQFLFEYFSETQRNKGNFPGRFSGRQFSNSRSEMNVSTLELGDSALYLCASRGIRDRSYEQYFGPGTRLTVT.

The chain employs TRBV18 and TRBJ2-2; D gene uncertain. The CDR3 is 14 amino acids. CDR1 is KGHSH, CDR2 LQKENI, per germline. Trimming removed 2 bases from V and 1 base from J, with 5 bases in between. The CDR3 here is CASSPIVNTGELFF. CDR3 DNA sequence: TGTGCCAGCTCACCAATCGTGAACACCGGGGAGCTGTTTTTT.

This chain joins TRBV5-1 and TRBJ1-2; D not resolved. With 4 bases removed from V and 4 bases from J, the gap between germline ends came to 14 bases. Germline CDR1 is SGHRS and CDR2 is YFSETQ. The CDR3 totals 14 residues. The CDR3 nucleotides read TGCGCCAGCAGCGTGGACGGTCTATCCTATGGCTACACCTTC. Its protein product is CASSVDGLSYGYTF.

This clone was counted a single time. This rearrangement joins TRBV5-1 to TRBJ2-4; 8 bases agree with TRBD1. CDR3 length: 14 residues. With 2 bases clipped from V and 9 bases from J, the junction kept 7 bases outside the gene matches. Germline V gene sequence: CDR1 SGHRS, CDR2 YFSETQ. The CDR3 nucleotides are TGCGCCAGCAGCTTCTTTCAGGGGGCGGGCATTCAGTACTTC. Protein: CASSFFQGAGIQYF. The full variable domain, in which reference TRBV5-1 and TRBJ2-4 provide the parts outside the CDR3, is KAGVTQTPRYLIKTRGQQVTLSCSPISGHRSVSWYQQTPGQGLQFLFEYFSETQRNKGNFPGRFSGRQFSNSRSEMNVSTLELGDSALYLCASSFFQGAGIQYFGAGTRLSVL.

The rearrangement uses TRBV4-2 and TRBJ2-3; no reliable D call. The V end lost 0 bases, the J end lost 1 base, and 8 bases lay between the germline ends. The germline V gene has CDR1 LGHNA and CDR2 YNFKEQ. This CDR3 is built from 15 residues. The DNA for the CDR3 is TGTGCCAGCAGCCAAGAATCCCAGGGCACAGATACGCAGTATTTT. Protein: CASSQESQGTDTQYF.

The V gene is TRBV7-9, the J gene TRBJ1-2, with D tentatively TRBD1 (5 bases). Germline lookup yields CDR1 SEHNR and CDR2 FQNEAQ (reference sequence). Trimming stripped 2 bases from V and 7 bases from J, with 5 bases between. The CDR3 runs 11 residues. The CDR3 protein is CASSLQGGYTF. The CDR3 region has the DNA TGTGCCAGCAGCTTACAGGGTGGCTACACCTTC.

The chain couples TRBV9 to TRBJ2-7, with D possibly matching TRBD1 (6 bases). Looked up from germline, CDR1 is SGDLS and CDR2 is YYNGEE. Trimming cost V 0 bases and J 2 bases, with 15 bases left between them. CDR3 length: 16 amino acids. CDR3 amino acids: CASSVGPQGFAYEQYF. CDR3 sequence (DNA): TGTGCCAGCAGCGTAGGGCCCCAGGGGTTTGCCTACGAGCAGTACTTC.

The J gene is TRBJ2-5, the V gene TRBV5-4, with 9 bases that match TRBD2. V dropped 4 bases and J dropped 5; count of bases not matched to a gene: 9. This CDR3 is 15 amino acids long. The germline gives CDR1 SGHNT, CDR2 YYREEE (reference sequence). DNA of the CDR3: TGTGCCAGCAGCGCAGCGGGAGGTCGGTTGGAGACCCAGTACTTC. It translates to CASSAAGGRLETQYF.

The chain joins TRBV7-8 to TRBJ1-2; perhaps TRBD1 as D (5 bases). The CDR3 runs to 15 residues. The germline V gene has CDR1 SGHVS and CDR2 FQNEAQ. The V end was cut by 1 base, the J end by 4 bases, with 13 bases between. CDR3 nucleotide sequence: TGTGCCAGCAGCTTAGTCGGGGGAAAAACCTATGGCTACACCTTC. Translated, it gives CASSLVGGKTYGYTF.

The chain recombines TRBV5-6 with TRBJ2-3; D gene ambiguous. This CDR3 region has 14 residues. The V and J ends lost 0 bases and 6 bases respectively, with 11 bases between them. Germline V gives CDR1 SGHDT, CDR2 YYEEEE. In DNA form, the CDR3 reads TGTGCCAGCAGCTTGGTTTCAGGAATGGATACGCAGTATTTT. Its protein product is CASSLVSGMDTQYF.